These 26 T cell receptor beta chains were all obtained from the same sample, sequenced in a study of blood T cell repertoires in COVID-19 (dated by TCRdb to the early 2020s). Receptor libraries were prepared by the immunoSEQ multiplex PCR assay. TCRdb retrieved this table from immuneACCESS and kept in-frame rearrangements only. Not all clones are present; in checked studies, unresolved V genes account for under half, and no reason is known for the remainder. The sample yields some 150,000 clones; roughly 90% were counted once. The ten largest clones represent roughly 1.2% of the sample. Source material: PBMCs or T cells enriched from blood (not recorded which). The origin of the receptors is a woman aged 25-40 years with acute COVID-19.

The chain couples TRBV28 to TRBJ2-3; D is uncertain. The germline gives CDR1 MDHEN, CDR2 SYDVKM. CDR3 size: 14 residues. Deletions cut 2 bases from V and 2 bases from J, with 8 bases between. CDR3 loop: CASSLGQATDTQYF. The CDR3 DNA reads as TGTGCCAGCAGTTTAGGGCAGGCCACAGATACGCAGTATTTT.

V and J are TRBV11-1 and TRBJ2-1; 8 bases map to TRBD2. The junction had 8 bases not matched to a gene; V was cut back by 8 bases and J by 5 bases. The CDR3 totals 14 residues. Germline V gene sequence: CDR1 SGHAT, CDR2 FQDESV (reference sequence). The CDR3 DNA reads TGTGCCAGCTGCCGAGGGCGGGAGGACAATGAGCAGTTCTTC. Amino acids: CASCRGREDNEQFF.

The rearrangement joins TRBV19 to TRBJ1-4; 7 bases fit TRBD1. J gave up 6 bases and V 6 bases, and 13 bases lay outside the gene matches. The CDR3 is 16 residues long. From germline, CDR1 is LNHDA and CDR2 SQIVND (reference sequence). CDR3 in DNA: TGTGCCAGTAGAAATGTGACCGGGACAGTGGATGAAAAACTGTTTTTT. Translating gives CASRNVTGTVDEKLFF.

This clone has just a few counts. The V call is TRBV3-1 (or the pseudogene TRBV3-2), the J call TRBJ1-5, with 8 bases fitting TRBD1. V shed 1 base, J shed 1 base, and the junction held 3 bases outside the gene matches. Per germline, CDR1 LGHDT and CDR2 YNNKEL (reference sequence). The CDR3 runs to 16 residues. The CDR3 loop is CASSQGTGISNQPQHF. The CDR3 DNA follows: TGTGCCAGCAGCCAAGGGACAGGGATAAGCAATCAGCCCCAGCATTTT.

The chain couples TRBV6-5 to TRBJ1-2; 8 nucleotides line up with TRBD1. J lost 7 bases, V lost 7 bases, and 8 bases had no gene match. Germline V gene sequence: CDR1 MNHEY, CDR2 SVGAGI. This CDR3 contains 13 residues. CDR3 in amino acids: CASTGNDRGGYTF. CDR3 in DNA: TGTGCCAGCACTGGAAATGACAGGGGTGGCTACACCTTC.

The CDR3 protein is CASSSQPGLAKETQYF. CDR3 DNA sequence: TGTGCCAGCAGCTCTCAACCGGGACTAGCGAAAGAGACCCAGTACTTC. The chain has TRBV7-2 and TRBJ2-5; 10 bases align to TRBD2. Germline V gene sequence: CDR1 SGHTA, CDR2 FQGNSA. V trimming: 4 bases; J trimming: 3 bases; junction bases outside the gene matches: 8. The CDR3 extends over 16 amino acids.

This clone was observed a single time. The genes are TRBV27 and TRBJ1-2, with no clear D. The CDR3 sequence is 13 residues long. Germline V gene lookup returns CDR1 MNHEY and CDR2 SMNVEV (reference sequence). V was clipped by 5 bases and J by 1 base, with 8 bases between them. The CDR3 spells CASSLVGNYGYTF. CDR3 DNA sequence: TGTGCCAGCAGTCTAGTTGGTAACTATGGCTACACCTTC.

This clone was seen a few times. V is TRBV12-2 and J is TRBJ2-7; the table's D call, TRBD2, has no DNA check behind it. TRBV12-2 is labeled a pseudogene. The CDR3 spans 17 residues. The CDR3 spells CASRLARLAGRSYEQYF. CDR3 DNA: TGTGCAAGTCGCTTAGCGCGACTAGCGGGCCGCTCCTACGAGCAGTACTTC.

The chain employs TRBV9 and TRBJ2-1; maybe TRBD2 (7 bases). V shed 2 bases and J shed 10 bases, with 16 bases lying between them. The CDR3 runs 14 residues. Germline CDR1 reads SGDLS; CDR2 reads YYNGEE. As DNA, the CDR3 is TGTGCCAGCAGCGTTGGGGGCGGGAGTGACGAGCAGTTCTTC. Translated: CASSVGGGSDEQFF.

This chain uses TRBV3-1 (or the pseudogene TRBV3-2) with TRBJ1-6, with unresolved D. The CDR3 has 17 amino acids. Germline V gives CDR1 LGHDT, CDR2 YNNKEL (reference sequence). V dropped 1 base and J dropped 5 bases, with 15 bases sitting between them. CDR3 bases: TGTGCCAGCAGCCAAGGGAGGTCCCCAATTAATAATTCACCCCTCCACTTT. Its translation: CASSQGRSPINNSPLHF.

J is TRBJ2-5 and V is TRBV5-1; 11 positions match TRBD2. The V segment lost 0 bases and the J segment 5 bases; nucleotides outside the gene matches: 6. This CDR3 comprises 16 residues. Germline CDR1 SGHRS, CDR2 YFSETQ. CDR3 region: CASSLATSGSGETQYF. The CDR3 DNA reads as TGCGCCAGCAGCTTGGCAACTAGCGGGAGTGGGGAGACCCAGTACTTC.

In this sample, this clone turned up a few times. The chain employs TRBV9 and TRBJ2-7, with 8 bases aligning to TRBD1. Germline assignment: CDR1 SGDLS and CDR2 YYNGEE. The junction had 12 bases not matched to a gene; V was cut back by 1 base and J by 3 bases. There are 17 residues in the CDR3. CDR3 residues: CASSVHEAADRGYEQYF. The CDR3 DNA reads TGTGCCAGCAGCGTACATGAGGCCGCAGACAGGGGCTACGAGCAGTACTTC.

The chain joins TRBV7-2 to TRBJ2-3, with D hard to call. Germline V lookup: CDR1 SGHTA, CDR2 FQGNSA. This CDR3 is built from 18 residues. The V gene lost 7 bases and the J gene lost 0 bases, with 23 bases spanning the gap. CDR3: CASTVKNDSPGSTDTQYF. CDR3 DNA sequence: TGTGCCAGCACCGTAAAAAACGACTCACCGGGTAGCACAGATACGCAGTATTTT.

The chain has TRBV2 and TRBJ1-2, with 9 bases fitting TRBD1. The CDR3 covers 17 residues. Trimming cost V 6 bases and J 2 bases; bases outside gene matches: 13. CDR1 is SNHLY, CDR2 FYNNEI, per germline. The CDR3 DNA follows: TGTGCCAGCAGGAGGGTAGGGACAGGGCGGCCAAACTATGGCTACACCTTC. As protein: CASRRVGTGRPNYGYTF. The whole variable domain, filled in from reference TRBV2 and TRBJ1-2, reads EPEVTQTPSHQVTQMGQEVILRCVPISNHLYFYWYRQILGQKVEFLVSFYNNEISEKSEIFDDQFSVERPDGSNFTLKIRSTKLEDSAMYFCASRRVGTGRPNYGYTFGSGTRLTVV.

J is TRBJ2-1 and V is TRBV25-1, with D maybe TRBD1 (5 bases). Germline loops: CDR1 MGHDK, CDR2 SYGVNS. Deletions cut 0 bases from V and 9 bases from J, with 15 bases between. This CDR3 has 15 residues. The chain's CDR3 is CASSEYTKRGGEQFF. The CDR3, as DNA: TGTGCCAGCAGTGAATATACAAAAAGGGGTGGTGAGCAGTTCTTC. Looking up the rest from reference TRBV25-1 and TRBJ2-1 gives the full variable domain: EADIYQTPRYLVIGTGKKITLECSQTMGHDKMYWYQQDPGMELHLIHYSYGVNSTEKGDLSSESTVSRIRTEHFPLTLESARPSHTSQYLCASSEYTKRGGEQFFGPGTRLTVL.

The rearrangement joins TRBV9 to TRBJ2-5; weak D call: TRBD2 (5 bases). Trimming removed 4 bases at V and 3 bases at J, with 10 bases between. The CDR3 runs to 13 residues. Germline V gives CDR1 SGDLS, CDR2 YYNGEE. The CDR3 bases are TGTGCCAGCAGCAGAGTGAGGGAAGAGACCCAGTACTTC. Translation gives CASSRVREETQYF.

J is TRBJ1-1 and V is TRBV20-1; D ambiguous. Germline V gene sequence: CDR1 DFQATT, CDR2 SNEGSKA (reference sequence). There are 11 residues in the CDR3. CDR3 DNA: TGCAGGGGGAGGGAGAACACTGAAGCTTTCTTT. Residues: CRGRENTEAFF.

The chain couples TRBV4-3 to TRBJ2-7, with no clear D. Germline V lookup: CDR1 LGHNA, CDR2 YSLEER. CDR3 size: 16 residues. Trimming took off 4 bases at V and 1 base at J, with 17 bases between the two ends. CDR3: CASSPGYRLSSYEQYF. In DNA form, the CDR3 reads TGCGCCAGCAGCCCTGGTTACCGTCTATCTTCCTACGAGCAGTACTTC.

This chain uses TRBV29-1 with TRBJ2-7; 8 bases match TRBD2. V dropped 1 base and J dropped 1; count of bases not matched to a gene: 9. CDR1 SQVTM and CDR2 ANQGSEA come from the germline V gene. This CDR3 is 16 amino acids long. CDR3 nucleotide sequence: TGCAGCGTTGAAGCGACATTAGCGGGAAGTTCCTACGAGCAGTACTTC. Translating gives CSVEATLAGSSYEQYF.

The V call is TRBV7-9, the J call TRBJ2-5, with D possibly TRBD2 on 6 matching bases. The CDR3 totals 14 residues. Per the germline V gene, CDR1 is SEHNR and CDR2 is FQNEAQ (reference sequence). V lost 7 bases, J lost 1 base, and 13 bases lay in between. DNA of the CDR3: TGTGCCAGCAACGTCCGGGACTCCCAAGAGACCCAGTACTTC. Amino acid sequence: CASNVRDSQETQYF.

The chain joins TRBV25-1 to TRBJ2-5; D gene unclear. The CDR3 consists of 12 residues. CDR1 and CDR2 (germline): MGHDK, SYGVNS. V was pared by 6 bases and J by 0 bases, with 5 bases between. The CDR3 bases are TGTGCCAGCAGCCGGGACCAAGAGACCCAGTACTTC. It translates to CASSRDQETQYF.

This clone has just a few counts. The rearrangement links TRBV29-1 to TRBJ2-3, with a tentative D call TRBD1 (6 bases). The CDR3 length is 13 residues. In germline, CDR1 is SQVTM, CDR2 ANQGSEA. The V gene lost 4 bases and the J gene lost 6 bases, with 14 bases spanning the gap. CDR3 nucleotide sequence: TGCAGCGTTGTTGGGCAGGGGTGGGATACGCAGTATTTT. Protein sequence: CSVVGQGWDTQYF.

The rearrangement uses TRBV4-3 and TRBJ2-3, with D possibly matching TRBD2 (6 bases). This CDR3 has 16 residues. Germline CDR1 and CDR2: LGHNA and YSLEER. Trimming stripped 0 bases from V and 3 bases from J, with 13 bases between. In nucleotides, the CDR3 is TGCGCCAGCAGCCAAGATTCGGGAGTGTCTACAGATACGCAGTATTTT. It yields the protein CASSQDSGVSTDTQYF.

This clone was seen repeatedly, ten times or more. The gene calls are TRBV29-1 and TRBJ1-2; 10 bases are shared with TRBD1. Per the germline V gene, CDR1 is SQVTM and CDR2 is ANQGSEA. The CDR3 has 13 amino acids. With 6 bases clipped from V and 5 bases from J, the junction kept 6 bases outside the gene matches. This chain's CDR3 is CSVPGTGEYGYTF. The CDR3 bases are TGCAGCGTCCCCGGGACAGGGGAATATGGCTACACCTTC. Drawing the rest from reference TRBV29-1 and TRBJ1-2, the complete variable domain is SAVISQKPSRDICQRGTSLTIQCQVDSQVTMMFWYRQQPGQSLTLIATANQGSEATYESGFVIDKFPISRPNLTFSTLTVSNMSPEDSSIYLCSVPGTGEYGYTFGSGTRLTVV.

The table lists this clone with a few counts. The CDR3 DNA reads as TGTGCCAGCAGTTTGAAGACGGGGGTGACCTTC. Its translation: CASSLKTGVTF. This chain links TRBV28 with TRBJ1-2, with D possibly matching TRBD1 (5 bases). V was pared by 3 bases and J by 14 bases, with 13 bases between. The CDR3 extends over 11 amino acids. CDR1 is MDHEN and CDR2 is SYDVKM in the germline V gene.

The chain has TRBV2 and TRBJ2-3, with TRBD2 matching over 11 bases. The CDR3 covers 16 residues. The germline V gene encodes CDR1 SNHLY and CDR2 FYNNEI. Unmatched junction bases numbered 10, after V lost 5 bases and J lost 6 bases. The CDR3 bases are TGTGCCAGCAGTCATATTACTAGCGGGAGTACGGATACGCAGTATTTT. Translating gives CASSHITSGSTDTQYF.